Sequencing of this TCR beta chain was carried out in a study of cytomegalovirus exposure and HLA in healthy donors (dated by TCRdb to about 2017). Background on the whole study: In an earlier analysis of several hundred of the donors, about 260 Gb of sequence data and approximately 100 million unique TCR beta sequences from about 180 million T cells were reported. An early release covering some 640 HLA-typed donors comprised approximately 300 gigabases of sequencing data and approximately 85 million unique TCR sequences. Among the roughly 430 genotyped donors, around 81% belonged to the genetic ancestry cluster associated with self-reported Caucasian donors. The aim of the study was to test whether cataloging public T cell receptors could identify signatures of past pathogen exposure. The study profiled the T cell repertoires of hundreds of subjects by immunosequencing and related them to cytomegalovirus serostatus. Along with the 666-subject first cohort, a separate validation cohort of around 120 different subjects was used. To predict cytomegalovirus infection status, the study combined high-throughput TCR immunosequencing, statistical association of individual TCRs with disease status, and machine learning. A later analysis re-analyzed previously published TCR beta repertoires from approximately 670 donors and added high-resolution HLA genotyping to study TCR occurrence patterns. Rather than drawing on any new phenotypic data, the later analysis identified candidate immune exposures from TCR beta sequences and the way those sequences occurred across donors. An earlier analysis of some 600 of the donors applied high-throughput TCR beta sequencing to assess whether each TCR beta V gene segment acted as functional or pseudogenic. Donor age, sex, ethnicity and CMV serostatus were compiled alongside the repertoire data. A later genetic analysis used genome-wide SNP genotypes for about 65% of the 666 donors, treating that subset as a discovery cohort. All discovery cohort repertoires had been generated on a single sequencing platform. Both class I and class II loci were covered by HLA typing, at four-digit resolution. Typing coverage varied by locus: roughly 620-640 donors for A, B, C, DRB1 and DQB1; approximately 520 for DQA1; approximately 570 for DPA1; about 450 for DPB1. About 5 DR-DQ haplotypes were handled as single units for association and clustering, since linkage in the cohort was strong. Among about 370 genotyped donors of the cohort, an average of approximately 200,000 unique TCR beta nucleotide sequences was sequenced per donor, of which 15% to 20% were non-productive. What the study reported, not specific to this receptor: According to a later genetic analysis, donors in an Asian-associated ancestry cluster had fewer N-insertions in productive TCRs than the approximately 700-donor mean. An association between a missense DCLRE1C variant and V-gene and J-gene trimming of TCR beta chains was found in a later genetic analysis and replicated in an independent cohort. In vitro tests confirmed that a few of the cytomegalovirus-associated TCR beta chains recognize cytomegalovirus antigens. A further reported finding was that TCR beta sequences accurately predicted the HLA-A and HLA-B alleles for most subjects in the first cohort. In a later analysis, several top co-occurrence clusters were reported to appear linked to parvovirus B19, influenza, CMV and Epstein-Barr virus. When HLA alleles, especially DR and DQ, strongly co-occurred, attributing TCR associations to individual alleles was difficult. In an earlier analysis of 587 of the donors, most TCR beta V segments appeared in productive rearrangements about 87% or about 30% of the time, broadly matching IMGT annotations. According to the authors, the approach could potentially be generalized to other disease states and immunological phenotypes. In this cohort, only TCR beta chains were sequenced, and detectable features were limited by the absence of alpha or paired-chain data. In a later analysis, the rate of TCR association differed among HLA loci, with DRB1 alleles having the most associated TCRs and HLA-C alleles having the fewest. In both the original and validation cohorts, the classifier was reported to diagnose cytomegalovirus status with high specificity and sensitivity. HLA typing was unavailable for some donors at each locus, so association tests used only the typed subset. In the study, about 150 TCR beta chains were listed as associated with cytomegalovirus. At a false discovery rate of 0.05, a later analysis linked approximately 18,000 TCR beta sequences to specific HLA alleles. A cluster of highly shared sequence variants was judged likely to represent a technical artifact of the sequencing pipeline. According to a later analysis, most CMV-associated TCR beta chains appeared to be HLA-restricted, and the HLA associations seemed to be driven largely by CMV exposure. In a later analysis, HLA-associated TCR beta chains showed more clonal expansion and lower generation probabilities than non-associated chains that were equally common. Immune exposure information for the cohort was limited to CMV serostatus. Roughly uniform sequencing depth across donors was assumed in presence/absence analyses, although this assumption may not hold. Because counts were too low, under 20 rarely observed V segments, including chromosome 9 orphons, were left out of the earlier analysis of about 500 of the donors. The 87-base-pair reads could not distinguish some IMGT-functional V segments, including TRBV6-2 and TRBV6-3, so those segments were excluded. Across donors, most TCR sequences were observed very rarely, whereas some public TCRs were present in many individuals. Linkage disequilibrium might explain the correlated functional status among segregating V segments, but an unknown experimental factor could not be ruled out.

The library was produced with the immunoSEQ multiplex PCR assay. For the multiplex PCR, a mixture combining 60 forward primers for TCR Vbeta segments and 13 reverse primers for TCR Jbeta segments was used. A multiplex PCR assay on genomic DNA amplified the CDR3 region of rearranged TCR beta genes. Amplified TCR beta libraries were sequenced as 87-base-pair reads on the Illumina HiSeq System. From the authors' description of their analysis: In a later analysis, some 80 million unique TCR beta chains were counted across the roughly 700 repertoires, and roughly 11 million of these chains were shared by at least two donors. Raw reads were error-corrected and collapsed into unique sequences by a nearest-neighbor algorithm in which closely related sequences were merged to remove PCR and sequencing errors. To assign V, D and J gene segments, CDR3 sequences were aligned to IMGT reference sequences. Each retained sequence needed at least a six-nucleotide match to both a V gene segment and a J gene segment. Rearrangements were called productive when the CDR3 lacked stop codons and stayed in frame with V and J; all others were non-productive. CDR3 was defined according to IMGT convention as the region running from the second conserved V-encoded cysteine to the conserved J-encoded phenylalanine. Sequences without an unambiguous match to a single V gene segment were excluded from the earlier analysis of approximately 600 of the donors. An earlier analysis of approximately 590 of the donors called V segments functional above 56.7% productive rearrangements and segregating when the between-donor standard deviation exceeded 5%. To diagnose cytomegalovirus status from the catalog of TCR beta chain sequences, a statistical classification framework was built. In a later analysis, TCR nucleotide sequences were compared against IMGT/GENE-DB human TR gene sequences so that V and J genes could be assigned. Using the TCRdist pipeline, a later analysis assigned CDR3 sequences along with most-parsimonious VDJ recombination scenarios. In a later analysis, each TCR beta chain was defined by its CDR3 amino acid sequence together with its V-gene family, and reads without a unique V-gene family were excluded. A later analysis removed 550 to 700 highly shared, low-generation-probability nucleotide sequences to deal with suspected cross-contamination and a sequencing artifact. In a later analysis, a clonal expansion index was calculated for each public chain from normalized within-repertoire ranks of inferred template counts. A later analysis computed generation probabilities with a VDJ recombination model fitted to out-of-frame rearrangements, and checked the results against IGoR. A later analysis scored TCR-TCR, TCR-HLA and TCR-CMV co-occurrence with hypergeometric tests, applying a repertoire-size bias correction to TCR pairs. A later analysis estimated false discovery rates by permuting HLA or CMV assignments 20 times. In a later analysis, co-occurring TCRs were grouped with DBSCAN, and TCRdist sequence similarity was added when clustering was performed within HLA-allele-positive subsets. Repertoires with fewer than 30,000 or more than 120,000 public chains, plus five repertoires with anomalous nucleotide sharing, were excluded from co-occurrence clustering. TCRdb re-hosts the immuneACCESS table, in-frame sequences only. Its copies lack some clones; in the studies checked, an unresolved V gene accounts for under half of them, and the cause for the rest is not known. V and J calls plus clone size are reproduced from that table; the DNA served to infer D and trimming. The sample contains about 110,000 clones, about 64% of them found a single time. 2.5% to 3.5% of the sample is taken by the ten largest.

The CDR3 covers 14 residues, taking in both the cysteine and the phenylalanine. Solely the CDR3 DNA is kept, with 42 bases framed from the first base. CDR1 SGHNT and CDR2 YYREEE were looked up in the germline V gene (reference sequence). For this chain, trimming is 2 bases at the V end and 5 bases at the J end, and the number of junction bases without a gene match is 3. The cohort was made up of 666 healthy bone marrow donors. All cohort members were sampled while nominally healthy, although unrecorded immune exposures were likely present. The donor tested CMV seronegative and was one of the 352 seronegative cohort members. A peripheral blood sample was collected from each donor, and TCR beta sequencing was performed on peripheral blood mononuclear cells. The Qiagen DNeasy Blood Extraction Kit was used to extract genomic DNA from the blood cell samples. Comments on this clone: Its antigen is not yet known. One base away there is no much larger clone; base qualities are not given.

The sequenced sample was PBMCs. This clonotype was sampled from a female donor in good health and CMV-seronegative. The chain is made from TRBV5-4 and TRBJ1-4, with 7 middle bases fitting TRBD1. This receptor has the CDR3 CASSFGQVNEKLFF. The base sequence is TGTGCCAGCAGCTTTGGACAGGTCAATGAAAAACTGTTTTTT.